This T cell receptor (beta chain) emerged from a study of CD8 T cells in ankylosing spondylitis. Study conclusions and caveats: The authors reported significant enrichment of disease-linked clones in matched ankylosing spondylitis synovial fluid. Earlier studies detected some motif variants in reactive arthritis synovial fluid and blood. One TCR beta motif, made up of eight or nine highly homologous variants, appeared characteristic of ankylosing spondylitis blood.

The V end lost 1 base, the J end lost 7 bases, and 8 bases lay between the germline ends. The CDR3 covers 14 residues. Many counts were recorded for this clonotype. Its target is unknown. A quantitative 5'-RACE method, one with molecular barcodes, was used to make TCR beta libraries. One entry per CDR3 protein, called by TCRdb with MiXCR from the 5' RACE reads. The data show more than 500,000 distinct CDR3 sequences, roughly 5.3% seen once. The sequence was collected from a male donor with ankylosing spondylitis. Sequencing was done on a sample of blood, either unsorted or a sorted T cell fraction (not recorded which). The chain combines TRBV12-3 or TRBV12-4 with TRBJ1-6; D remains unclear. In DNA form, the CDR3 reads TGTGCCAGCAGTTTAGGTCGCGGAAATTCACCCCTCCACTTT. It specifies CASSLGRGNSPLHF.